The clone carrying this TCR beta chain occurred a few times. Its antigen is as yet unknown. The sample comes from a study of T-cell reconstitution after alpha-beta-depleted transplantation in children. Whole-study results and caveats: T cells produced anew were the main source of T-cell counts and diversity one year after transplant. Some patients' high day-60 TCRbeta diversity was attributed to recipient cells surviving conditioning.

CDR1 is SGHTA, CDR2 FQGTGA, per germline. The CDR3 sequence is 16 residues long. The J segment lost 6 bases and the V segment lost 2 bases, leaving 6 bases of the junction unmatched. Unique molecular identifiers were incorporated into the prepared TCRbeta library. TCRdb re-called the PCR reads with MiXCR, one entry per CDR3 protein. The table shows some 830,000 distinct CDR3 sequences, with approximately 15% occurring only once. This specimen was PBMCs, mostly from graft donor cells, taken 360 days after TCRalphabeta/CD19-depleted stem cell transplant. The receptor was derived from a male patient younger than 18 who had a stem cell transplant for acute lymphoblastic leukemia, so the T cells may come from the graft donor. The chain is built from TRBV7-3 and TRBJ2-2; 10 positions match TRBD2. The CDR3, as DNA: TGTGCCAGCAGCTTAGGCTCAGCGGGAGGGCCCGGGGAGCTGTTTTTT. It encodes CASSLGSAGGPGELFF.